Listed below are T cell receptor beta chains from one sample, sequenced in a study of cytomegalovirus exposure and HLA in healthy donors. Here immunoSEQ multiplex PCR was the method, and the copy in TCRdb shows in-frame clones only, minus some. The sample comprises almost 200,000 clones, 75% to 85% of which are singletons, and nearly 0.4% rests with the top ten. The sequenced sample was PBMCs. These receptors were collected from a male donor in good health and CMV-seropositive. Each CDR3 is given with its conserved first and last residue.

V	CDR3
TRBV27	CASSVRGGTEAFF
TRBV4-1	CASSQGAFGYTF
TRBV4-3	CASSQDRGHSETQYF
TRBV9	CASSTRQGDTYGYTF
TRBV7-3	CASSFGTKETQYF
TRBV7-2	CASSLSGGSSYEQYF
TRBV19	CASSMGAAGALRIYNEQFF
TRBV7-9	CASSGRESGSYEQYF
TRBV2	CASGTGYTDTQYF
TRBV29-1	CSVVQGFGDYGYTF
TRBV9	CASSAEGQGRKNGYTF
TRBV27	CASRTTGGIVYTF
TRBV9	CASSPSGLAGYEQYF
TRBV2	CASGGGDRGQFQPQHF
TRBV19	CATRGRYDYNEQFF
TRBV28	CASISLAHEQYF
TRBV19	CASSDTGQETQYF
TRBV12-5	CASSGGQGSLPDTQYF
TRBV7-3	CASSFPLEGLDQPQHF
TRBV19	CASSSLASGGTYNEQFF
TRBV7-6	CASSPRGGGPGYYNEQFF
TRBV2	CASSGQGNYGYTF
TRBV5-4	CASSLQGQGSHEQYF
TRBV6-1	CASSEVQGVYYGYTF
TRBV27	CASSPWTGTYEQYF
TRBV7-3	CASSSVRGRAHNEQFF
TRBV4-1	CASSQVHTNEQFF
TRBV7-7	CASSLSLGTSYEQYF
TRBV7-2	CASSQDRGSGELFF
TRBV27	CASRGQGAGYEQYF
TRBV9	CASSVDGTVVDERFF
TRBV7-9	CASSSQGRNEKLFF
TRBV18	CASSPPSGTATYEQYF
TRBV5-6	CASSTGTGWANEKLFF
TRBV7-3	CASSRSSDTQYF
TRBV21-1	CASSKATPTGTGTGNEKLFF
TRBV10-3	CAIEGETDTQYF
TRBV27	CASSTDPGQGTSYGYTF
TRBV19	CAIRQEATDTQYF